Described below is a single T cell receptor beta chain sequence and its context. Its target is unknown. Germline V gene lookup returns CDR1 SNHLY and CDR2 FYNNEI. The CDR3 consists of 16 residues. 5'RACE template switching built TCR beta cDNA with unique molecular identifiers. TCRdb re-called the 5' RACE reads, yielding one record per CDR3 amino acid sequence without DNA. The sample holds about 550,000 distinct CDR3 sequences. This specimen comes from a study of T cells expressing NK-cell markers. Points from the study as a whole: For a handful of donors, these clonotypes were likewise the leading ones in the CD3+CD56-NKG2C+ fraction.

This receptor was identified in a man aged 18 to 29 in good health. V usage is TRBV2 and J usage is TRBJ2-7; the TRBD2 assignment by TCRdb is unverifiable without DNA. Sequenced input: blood T cells: a sorted CD56 or NKG2C T cell subset, CD4+ or CD8+ T cells, or bulk PBMC T cells (not recorded which). This CDR3 reads CASKKLGLADPYEQYF.